This note documents a single TCR beta chain sequence. The data derive from a study of shared clonotypes between healthy human individuals. Here immunoSEQ multiplex PCR was the method, and the copy in TCRdb shows in-frame clones only, minus some. The table has some 800,000 clones, around 92% seen once. Germline lookup yields CDR1 MNHNY and CDR2 SVGAGI (reference sequence). V was clipped by 5 bases and J by 3 bases; unmatched bases: 7. CDR3 length: 16 residues. CD45RO-negative, CCR7-selected cells formed the naive CD8 fraction, which excluded terminally differentiated effector memory CD45RA+ cells. V is TRBV6-6 and J is TRBJ2-3, with 11 bases identical to TRBD2. Sequencing was performed on naive CD8+ T cells sorted from blood. This receptor was obtained from a man between 25 and 39 years old in good health. Here the CDR3 DNA reads TGTGCCAGCAGTCCCCCGACTAGCGGGATAACAGATACGCAGTATTTT. Translation gives CASSPPTSGITDTQYF.